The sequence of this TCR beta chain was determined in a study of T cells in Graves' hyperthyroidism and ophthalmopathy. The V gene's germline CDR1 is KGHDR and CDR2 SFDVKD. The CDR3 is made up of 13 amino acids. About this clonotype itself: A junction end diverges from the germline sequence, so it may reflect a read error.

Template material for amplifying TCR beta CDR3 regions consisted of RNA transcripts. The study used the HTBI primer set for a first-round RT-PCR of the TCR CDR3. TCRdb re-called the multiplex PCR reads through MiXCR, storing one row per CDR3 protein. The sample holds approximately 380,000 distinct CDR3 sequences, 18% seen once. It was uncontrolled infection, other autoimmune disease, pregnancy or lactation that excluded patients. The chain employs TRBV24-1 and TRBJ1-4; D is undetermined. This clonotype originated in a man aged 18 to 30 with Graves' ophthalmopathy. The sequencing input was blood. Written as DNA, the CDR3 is TGTACCACCAGTGCGCCCGTAGGTGGAAAACTGTTTTTT. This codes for CTTSAPVGGKLFF.